This T cell receptor (beta chain) was sequenced during a study of technical replicates of blood from several donors. Profiled with immunoSEQ multiplex PCR; TCRdb holds only in-frame clones, not every one. The sample holds around 83,000 clones, 90% to 95% seen once. Germline loops: CDR1 MNHEY, CDR2 SVGAGI. The CDR3 covers 15 residues. Trimming took 0 bases from V and 6 from J, leaving 14 bases between them. The sequencing sample was made of T cells isolated from PBMCs. This chain uses TRBV6-5 with TRBJ1-1; D not resolved. The source of this sequence is a human donor in good health. CDR3 coding DNA: TGTGCCAGCAGTTACTCGAGGGAGGGATTCCCTGAAGCTTTCTTT. Encoded protein: CASSYSREGFPEAFF.